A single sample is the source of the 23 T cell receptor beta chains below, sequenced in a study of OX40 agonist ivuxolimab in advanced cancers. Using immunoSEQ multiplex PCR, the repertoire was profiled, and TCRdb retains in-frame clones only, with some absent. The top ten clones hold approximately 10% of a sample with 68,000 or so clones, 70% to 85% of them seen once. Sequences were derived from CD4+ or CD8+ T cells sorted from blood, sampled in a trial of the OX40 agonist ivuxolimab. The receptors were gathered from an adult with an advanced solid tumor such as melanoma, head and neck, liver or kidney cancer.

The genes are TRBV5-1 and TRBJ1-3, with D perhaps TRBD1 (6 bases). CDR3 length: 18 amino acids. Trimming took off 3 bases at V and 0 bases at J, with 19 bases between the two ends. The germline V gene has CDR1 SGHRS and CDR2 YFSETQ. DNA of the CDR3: TGCGCCAGCAGCTCGGCGTCGGACAGTGGCCCCTCTGGAAACACCATATATTTT. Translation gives CASSSASDSGPSGNTIYF.

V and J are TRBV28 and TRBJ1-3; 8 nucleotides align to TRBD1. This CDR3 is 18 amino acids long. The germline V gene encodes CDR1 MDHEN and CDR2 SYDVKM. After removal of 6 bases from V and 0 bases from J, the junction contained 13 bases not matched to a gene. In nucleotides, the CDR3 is TGTGCCAGCAGCCGACAGGGGTCGCTCCTTTTCTCTGGAAACACCATATATTTT. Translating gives CASSRQGSLLFSGNTIYF.

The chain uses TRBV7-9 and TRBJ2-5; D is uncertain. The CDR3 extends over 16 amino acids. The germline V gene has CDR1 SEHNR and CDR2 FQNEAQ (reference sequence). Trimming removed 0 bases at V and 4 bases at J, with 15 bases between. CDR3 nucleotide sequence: TGTGCCAGCAGCTTAGCGGGTTCCGGGTTAGGAGAGACCCAGTACTTC. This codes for CASSLAGSGLGETQYF.

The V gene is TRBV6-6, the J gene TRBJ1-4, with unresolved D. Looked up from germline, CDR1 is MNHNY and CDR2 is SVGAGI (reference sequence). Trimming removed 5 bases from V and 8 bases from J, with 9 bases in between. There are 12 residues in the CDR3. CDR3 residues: CASSQVGEKLFF. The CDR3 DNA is TGTGCCAGCAGTCAGGTGGGAGAAAAACTGTTTTTT.

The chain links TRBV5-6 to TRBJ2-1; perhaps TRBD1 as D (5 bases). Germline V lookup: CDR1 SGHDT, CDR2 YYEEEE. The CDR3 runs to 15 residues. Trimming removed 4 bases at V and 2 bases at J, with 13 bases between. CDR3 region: CASSPPGAAYNEQFF. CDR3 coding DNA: TGTGCCAGCAGCCCACCTGGGGCGGCCTACAATGAGCAGTTCTTC.

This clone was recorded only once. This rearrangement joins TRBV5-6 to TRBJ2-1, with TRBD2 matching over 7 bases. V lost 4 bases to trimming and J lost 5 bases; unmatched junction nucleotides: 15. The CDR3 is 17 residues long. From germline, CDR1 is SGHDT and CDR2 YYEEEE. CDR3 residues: CASSQSRAGVIHNEQFF. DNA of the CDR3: TGTGCCAGCAGCCAGAGTAGGGCGGGGGTTATTCACAATGAGCAGTTCTTC.

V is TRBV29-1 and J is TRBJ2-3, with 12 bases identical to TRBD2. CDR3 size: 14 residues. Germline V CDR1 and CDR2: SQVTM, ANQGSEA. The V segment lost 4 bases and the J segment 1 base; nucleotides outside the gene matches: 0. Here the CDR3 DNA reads TGCAGCGTTGGACTAGCGGGGGGCACAGATACGCAGTATTTT. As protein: CSVGLAGGTDTQYF.

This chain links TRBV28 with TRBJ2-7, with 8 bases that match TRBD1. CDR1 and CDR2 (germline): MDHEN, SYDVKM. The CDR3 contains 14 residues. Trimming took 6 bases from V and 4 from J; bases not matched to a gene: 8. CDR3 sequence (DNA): TGTGCCAGCAGCCAACAGGGGGTATCTTACGAGCAGTACTTC. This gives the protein CASSQQGVSYEQYF.

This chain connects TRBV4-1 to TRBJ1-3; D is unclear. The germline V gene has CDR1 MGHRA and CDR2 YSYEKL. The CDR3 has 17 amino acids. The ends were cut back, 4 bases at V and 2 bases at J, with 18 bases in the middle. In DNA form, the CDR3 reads TGCGCCAGCAGCCCAATCTTCAAGGACCTCACTGGAAACACCATATATTTT. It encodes CASSPIFKDLTGNTIYF.

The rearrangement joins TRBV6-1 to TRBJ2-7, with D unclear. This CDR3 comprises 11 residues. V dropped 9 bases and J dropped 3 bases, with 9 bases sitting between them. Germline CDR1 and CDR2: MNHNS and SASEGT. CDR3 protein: CASIKVYEQYF. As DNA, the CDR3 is TGTGCCAGTATTAAAGTCTACGAGCAGTACTTC.

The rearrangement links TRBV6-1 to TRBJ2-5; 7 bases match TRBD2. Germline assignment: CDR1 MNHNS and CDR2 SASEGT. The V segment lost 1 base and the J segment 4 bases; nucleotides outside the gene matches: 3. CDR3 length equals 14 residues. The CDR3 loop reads CASSEGLARETQYF. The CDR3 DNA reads TGTGCCAGCAGTGAAGGACTAGCTAGAGAGACCCAGTACTTC.

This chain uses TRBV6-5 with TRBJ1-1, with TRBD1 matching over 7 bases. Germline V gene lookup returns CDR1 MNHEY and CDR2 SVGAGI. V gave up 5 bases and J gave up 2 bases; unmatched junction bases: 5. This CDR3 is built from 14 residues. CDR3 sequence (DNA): TGTGCCAGCAGTGTACAGGGGAGAAACACTGAAGCTTTCTTT. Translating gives CASSVQGRNTEAFF.

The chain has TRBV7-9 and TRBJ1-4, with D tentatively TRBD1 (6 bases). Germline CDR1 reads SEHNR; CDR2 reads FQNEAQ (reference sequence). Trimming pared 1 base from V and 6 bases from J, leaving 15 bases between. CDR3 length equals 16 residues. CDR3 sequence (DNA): TGTGCCAGCAGCTTAGACGCACAGGGATTCGATGAAAAACTGTTTTTT. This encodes CASSLDAQGFDEKLFF. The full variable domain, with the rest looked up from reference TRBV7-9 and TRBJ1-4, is DTGVSQNPRHKITKRGQNVTFRCDPISEHNRLYWYRQTLGQGPEFLTYFQNEAQLEKSRLLSDRFSAERPKGSFSTLEIQRTEQGDSAMYLCASSLDAQGFDEKLFFGSGTQLSVL.

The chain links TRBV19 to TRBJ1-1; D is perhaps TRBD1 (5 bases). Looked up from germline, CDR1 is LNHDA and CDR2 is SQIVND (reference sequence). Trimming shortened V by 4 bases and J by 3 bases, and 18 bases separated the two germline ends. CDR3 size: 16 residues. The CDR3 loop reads CASSRARAPRDTEAFF. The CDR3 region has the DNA TGTGCCAGTAGTAGGGCCAGGGCCCCTCGGGACACTGAAGCTTTCTTT.

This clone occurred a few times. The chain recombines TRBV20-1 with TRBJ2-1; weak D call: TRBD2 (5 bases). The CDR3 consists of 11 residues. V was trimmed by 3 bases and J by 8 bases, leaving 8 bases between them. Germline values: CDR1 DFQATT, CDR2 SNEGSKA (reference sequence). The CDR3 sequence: CSASDGDEQFF. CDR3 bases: TGCAGTGCTAGTGACGGGGATGAGCAGTTCTTC.

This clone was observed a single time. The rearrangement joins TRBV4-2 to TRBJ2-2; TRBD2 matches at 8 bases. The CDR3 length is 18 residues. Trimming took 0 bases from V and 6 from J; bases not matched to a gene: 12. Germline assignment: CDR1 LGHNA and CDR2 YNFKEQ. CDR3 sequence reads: CASSQEPSGSNLAGELFF. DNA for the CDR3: TGTGCCAGCAGCCAAGAACCCAGCGGGAGTAACCTTGCCGGGGAGCTGTTTTTT.

In DNA, the CDR3 is TGTGCCTGGAGTGTCCCGACAGCCGGCGGCTATGGCTACACCTTC. As protein: CAWSVPTAGGYGYTF. This sequence joins TRBV30 and TRBJ1-2, with D perhaps TRBD1 (5 bases). V lost 0 bases, J lost 4 bases, and 15 bases lay in between. The CDR3 length is 15 residues. CDR1 is GTSNPN and CDR2 is SVGIG in the germline V gene (reference sequence).

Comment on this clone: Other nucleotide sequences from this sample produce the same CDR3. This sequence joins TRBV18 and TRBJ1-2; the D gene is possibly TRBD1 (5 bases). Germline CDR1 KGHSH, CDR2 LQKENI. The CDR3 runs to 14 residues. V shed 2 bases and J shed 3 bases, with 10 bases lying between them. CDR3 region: CASSPTGQDYGYTF. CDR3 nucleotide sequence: TGTGCCAGCTCACCAACGGGGCAGGACTATGGCTACACCTTC.

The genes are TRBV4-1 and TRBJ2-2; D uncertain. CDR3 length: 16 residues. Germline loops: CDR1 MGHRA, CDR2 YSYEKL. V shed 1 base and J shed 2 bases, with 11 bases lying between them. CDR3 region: CASSQGWPGNTGELFF. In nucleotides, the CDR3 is TGCGCCAGCAGCCAAGGGTGGCCAGGAAACACCGGGGAGCTGTTTTTT.

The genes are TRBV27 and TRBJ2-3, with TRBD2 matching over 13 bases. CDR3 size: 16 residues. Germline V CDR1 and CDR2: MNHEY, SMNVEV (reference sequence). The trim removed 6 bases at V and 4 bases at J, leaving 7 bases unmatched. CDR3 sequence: CASSLRTSGGPDTQYF. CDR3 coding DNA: TGTGCCAGCAGCCTTAGGACTAGCGGGGGCCCAGATACGCAGTATTTT.

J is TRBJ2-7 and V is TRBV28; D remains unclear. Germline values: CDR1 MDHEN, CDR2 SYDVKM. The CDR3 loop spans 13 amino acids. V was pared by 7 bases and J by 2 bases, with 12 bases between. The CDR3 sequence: CASIGSLPYEQYF. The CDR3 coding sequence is TGTGCCAGCATTGGTAGTTTGCCCTACGAGCAGTACTTC.

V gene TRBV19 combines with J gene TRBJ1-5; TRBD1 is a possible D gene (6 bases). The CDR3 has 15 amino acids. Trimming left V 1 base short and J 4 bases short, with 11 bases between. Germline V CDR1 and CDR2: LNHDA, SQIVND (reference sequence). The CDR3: CASSIGQAGNQPQHF. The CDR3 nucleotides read TGTGCCAGTAGTATAGGACAGGCAGGAAATCAGCCCCAGCATTTT.

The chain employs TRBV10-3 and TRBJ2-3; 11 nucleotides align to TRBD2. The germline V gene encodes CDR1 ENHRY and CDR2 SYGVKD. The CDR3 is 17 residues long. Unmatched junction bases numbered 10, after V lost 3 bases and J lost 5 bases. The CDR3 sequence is CAISEAVAGGPQDTQYF. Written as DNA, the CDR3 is TGTGCCATCAGTGAAGCGGTAGCGGGAGGGCCCCAAGATACGCAGTATTTT.